What follows are 17 T cell receptor beta chains derived from one specimen sequenced in a study of radiation and T cells in renal cell carcinoma. The time point is: blood 4 weeks post-SBRT, at nephrectomy. Treatment: 15 Gy SBRT to primary tumor, nephrectomy 4 weeks later. Clones were sequenced by immunoSEQ multiplex PCR, and TCRdb holds only the in-frame ones, with some missing. The sample includes about 78,000 clones, 89% of them seen just once. The sequencing used blood, collected from a patient whose treatment included radiotherapy and nephrectomy. The receptors come from a woman in her seventies with renal cell carcinoma.

The CDR3 loop is CARSLGDGDYEQYF. The CDR3 DNA is TGTGCCAGAAGCTTGGGGGACGGAGACTACGAGCAGTACTTC. The chain links TRBV5-3 to TRBJ2-7; D is perhaps TRBD1 or TRBD2 (5 bases each). TRBV5-3 falls under the ORF class, with uncertain function. V lost 0 bases and J lost 3, with 10 bases in between. The CDR3 consists of 14 residues.

The chain links TRBV30 to TRBJ1-2; D may be TRBD1 (5 bases). The length of the CDR3 is 12 residues. Looked up from germline, CDR1 is GTSNPN and CDR2 is SVGIG (reference sequence). V was clipped by 6 bases and J by 6 bases, with 14 bases between them. The CDR3 loop reads CACRDRGNGYTF. The CDR3 region has the DNA TGTGCCTGCCGGGATAGGGGTAATGGCTACACCTTC.

In nucleotides, the CDR3 is TGTGCCAGCATGGGGCTAGCGGGGGGCCTCCTCTACAATGAGCAGTTCTTC. Amino acid sequence: CASMGLAGGLLYNEQFF. This chain links TRBV11-1 with TRBJ2-1, with 11 bases that match TRBD2. The germline V gene encodes CDR1 SGHAT and CDR2 FQDESV (reference sequence). V trimming: 7 bases; J trimming: 3 bases; junction bases outside the gene matches: 11. CDR3 length: 17 residues.

The chain combines TRBV18 with TRBJ1-6; TRBD1 might be the D (6 bases). This CDR3 region has 14 residues. Germline values: CDR1 KGHSH, CDR2 LQKENI. Trimming took off 3 bases at V and 6 bases at J, with 9 bases between the two ends. The CDR3 sequence: CASSPLDSNSPLHF. The CDR3 region has the DNA TGTGCCAGCTCACCTCTGGACAGTAATTCACCCCTCCACTTT.

This rearrangement joins TRBV28 to TRBJ2-2, with 8 positions matching TRBD1. Germline lookup yields CDR1 MDHEN and CDR2 SYDVKM. V lost 6 bases to trimming and J lost 4 bases; unmatched junction nucleotides: 7. The CDR3 is made up of 15 amino acids. The CDR3 bases are TGTGCCAGCAGCCCAGGGGGCGCGGCCACCGGGGAGCTGTTTTTT. Its protein product is CASSPGGAATGELFF.

DNA of the CDR3: TGTGCCTGGAGCAAAACAGGTAACAATGAGCAGTTCTTC. Translated, it gives CAWSKTGNNEQFF. The chain combines TRBV30 with TRBJ2-1, with D tentatively TRBD1 (5 bases). This CDR3 has 13 residues. Germline V gene lookup returns CDR1 GTSNPN and CDR2 SVGIG (reference sequence). V was clipped by 3 bases and J by 5 bases, with 11 bases between them. The whole variable domain, filled in from reference TRBV30 and TRBJ2-1, reads SQTIHQWPATLVQPVGSPLSLECTVEGTSNPNLYWYRQAAGRGLQLLFYSVGIGQISSEVPQNLSASRPQDRQFILSSKKLLLSDSGFYLCAWSKTGNNEQFFGPGTRLTVL.

This clone appeared a few times. The chain links TRBV5-4 to TRBJ1-4, with D tentatively TRBD1 (5 bases). Deletions cut 4 bases from V and 4 bases from J, with 17 bases between. Germline V gene lookup returns CDR1 SGHNT and CDR2 YYREEE (reference sequence). The CDR3 spans 16 residues. In DNA, the CDR3 is TGTGCCAGCAGCCTGACGGGGCGGAAGAATAATGAAAAACTGTTTTTT. Translated: CASSLTGRKNNEKLFF.

This clone has just one count. The chain employs TRBV15 and TRBJ1-3, with a tentative D call TRBD1 (6 bases). V lost 3 bases and J 4 bases, leaving 16 bases between the germline ends. Germline V lookup: CDR1 LNHNV, CDR2 YYDKDF (reference sequence). The CDR3 has 16 residues. The CDR3 nucleotides are TGTGCCACCAGCAGGAGCGTGGGGGCGGGGGGAAACACCATATATTTT. It specifies CATSRSVGAGGNTIYF.

This chain's CDR3 is CASSIIQGATQPQHF. The CDR3, as DNA: TGTGCCAGTAGTATAATACAGGGGGCCACGCAGCCCCAGCATTTT. The J gene is TRBJ1-5, the V gene TRBV19; 9 positions agree with TRBD1. Trimming at V came to 2 bases and at J to 7 bases, leaving 6 bases not matched to a gene. The CDR3 is 15 residues long. Germline CDR1 and CDR2: LNHDA and SQIVND (reference sequence).

This clone appeared a single time. The CDR3 region is CASSTGPGVNTEAFF. Written as DNA, the CDR3 is TGTGCCAGCAGCACAGGGCCCGGTGTGAACACTGAAGCTTTCTTT. The V call is TRBV7-2, the J call TRBJ1-1, with a possible D match to TRBD1 (6 bases). Germline values: CDR1 SGHTA, CDR2 FQGNSA. V was shortened by 5 bases and J by 0 bases, with 13 bases between the two germline ends. The CDR3 totals 15 residues.

This clone was picked up a small number of times. The CDR3 sequence: CAWSVGGTGDQPQHF. The CDR3 DNA follows: TGTGCCTGGAGTGTAGGGGGGACAGGGGATCAGCCCCAGCATTTT. The chain links TRBV30 to TRBJ1-5; 10 bases map to TRBD1. CDR1 and CDR2 from the germline V gene are GTSNPN and SVGIG (reference sequence). Losses at the gene ends were 0 bases for V and 5 bases for J; bases not matched to a gene: 4. This CDR3 is built from 15 residues.

The V call is TRBV5-1, the J call TRBJ2-3; D is perhaps TRBD1 or TRBD2 (5 bases each). Germline CDR1 reads SGHRS; CDR2 reads YFSETQ. V shed 4 bases and J shed 1 base, with 16 bases lying between them. The CDR3 spans 16 residues. In nucleotides, the CDR3 is TGCGCCAGCAGCCCGGGGCAAACGACAGGCACAGATACGCAGTATTTT. This sequence encodes CASSPGQTTGTDTQYF.

Points on this clone: One end of the junction varies from germline; a read error may be responsible. The chain uses TRBV7-3 and TRBJ2-2; D ambiguous. Germline V gene data show CDR1 as SGHTA and CDR2 as FQGTGA. The CDR3 contains 15 residues. The CDR3 loop reads CAGSRSRTNTGELFF. The CDR3 DNA sequence: TGTGCCGGCAGCCGGTCTAGAACGAACACCGGGGAGCTGTTTTTT.

This clone was detected once. This chain joins TRBV7-2 and TRBJ2-5; D may be TRBD1 (6 bases). Trimming pared 2 bases from V and 4 bases from J, leaving 11 bases between. The germline CDR1 and CDR2 sequences are SGHTA and FQGNSA. CDR3 length: 14 amino acids. CDR3 coding DNA: TGTGCCAGCAGCTTAATACAGGGCATAGAGACCCAGTACTTC. It codes for CASSLIQGIETQYF.

This clone was counted once. This chain connects TRBV7-9 to TRBJ1-2, with a tentative D call TRBD1 (5 bases). The CDR3 runs to 15 residues. The germline V gene encodes CDR1 SEHNR and CDR2 FQNEAQ (reference sequence). Trimming cost V 3 bases and J 7 bases, with 18 bases left between them. As DNA, the CDR3 is TGTGCCAGCAGCTTTTCAGATTCGGGGGTGAGTGGCTACACCTTC. This sequence encodes CASSFSDSGVSGYTF.

The rearrangement links TRBV5-1 to TRBJ2-1; 11 nucleotides match TRBD2. The germline V gene encodes CDR1 SGHRS and CDR2 YFSETQ. The CDR3 sequence is 14 residues long. V shed 2 bases and J 5 bases; nucleotides not matched to a gene: 0. CDR3 sequence reads: CASSFSGGDNEQFF. The CDR3 DNA follows: TGCGCCAGCAGCTTTAGCGGGGGGGACAATGAGCAGTTCTTC.

The chain couples TRBV5-1 to TRBJ1-5, with D tentatively TRBD1 (5 bases). Per germline, CDR1 SGHRS and CDR2 YFSETQ. Trimming took off 4 bases at V and 1 base at J, with 9 bases between the two ends. CDR3 length equals 14 residues. For the CDR3, the DNA is TGCGCCAGCAGCCCGGGGGGGAGCAATCAGCCCCAGCATTTT. Its protein product is CASSPGGSNQPQHF. Complete variable domain (other parts from reference TRBV5-1 and TRBJ1-5): KAGVTQTPRYLIKTRGQQVTLSCSPISGHRSVSWYQQTPGQGLQFLFEYFSETQRNKGNFPGRFSGRQFSNSRSEMNVSTLELGDSALYLCASSPGGSNQPQHFGDGTRLSIL.